Below, 32 T cell receptor beta chains from the same sample are listed, as sequenced in a study of T cell responses to AZD1222 COVID-19 vaccine. Assay: immunoSEQ multiplex PCR; the TCRdb copy retains only in-frame clones and omits some. Among approximately 76,000 clones, around 88% were seen once, and the ten largest hold approximately 19%. Sequencing was performed on peripheral blood, taken on day 0 of AZD1222 vaccination. The receptors come from an adult in good health.

The CDR3 DNA sequence: TGTGCCAGCAGCTTGACTGTTGCTGGGGCCAACGTCCTGACTTTC. This gives the protein CASSLTVAGANVLTF. The chain links TRBV5-5 to TRBJ2-6, with D hard to call. The V end lost 1 base, the J end lost 2 bases, and 7 bases lay between the germline ends. The CDR3 is 15 residues long. Germline loops: CDR1 SGHKS, CDR2 YYEKEE (reference sequence).

The chain couples TRBV30 to TRBJ1-3; maybe TRBD1 (6 bases). This CDR3 has 15 amino acids. Germline V gene lookup returns CDR1 GTSNPN and CDR2 SVGIG (reference sequence). V lost 2 bases, J lost 0 bases, and 11 bases lay in between. CDR3 amino acids: CAWSPLTGSGNTIYF. The CDR3 coding sequence is TGTGCCTGGAGTCCCCTGACAGGCTCTGGAAACACCATATATTTT. Looking up the rest from reference TRBV30 and TRBJ1-3 gives the full variable domain: SQTIHQWPATLVQPVGSPLSLECTVEGTSNPNLYWYRQAAGRGLQLLFYSVGIGQISSEVPQNLSASRPQDRQFILSSKKLLLSDSGFYLCAWSPLTGSGNTIYFGEGSWLTVV.

CDR3 in amino acids: CASRDRAAYEQYF. CDR3 DNA: TGTGCCAGCCGGGACAGGGCCGCCTACGAGCAGTACTTC. The chain carries TRBV2 and TRBJ2-7; TRBD1 agrees at 9 bases. There are 13 residues in the CDR3. Trimming at V came to 8 bases and at J to 2 bases, leaving 4 bases not matched to a gene. Per germline, CDR1 SNHLY and CDR2 FYNNEI.

The chain combines TRBV12-3 or TRBV12-4 with TRBJ2-3; D is unresolved. This CDR3 is 12 amino acids long. Trimming took 4 bases from V and 4 from J, leaving 6 bases between them. Here the CDR3 DNA reads TGTGCCAGCAGTTGGTCCCCAGATACGCAGTATTTT. Encoded protein: CASSWSPDTQYF.

The chain carries TRBV27 and TRBJ1-5, with D possibly being TRBD1 (5 bases). The CDR3 spans 14 residues. Trimming stripped 2 bases from V and 9 bases from J, with 14 bases between. CDR1 is MNHEY, CDR2 SMNVEV, per germline (reference sequence). CDR3 sequence reads: CASSLGGPQTPQHF. The CDR3 DNA reads TGTGCCAGCAGTTTAGGGGGTCCGCAGACGCCCCAGCATTTT.

V gene TRBV28 combines with J gene TRBJ2-1; D gene unclear. Deletions cut 6 bases from V and 10 bases from J, with 10 bases between. Per the germline V gene, CDR1 is MDHEN and CDR2 is SYDVKM. CDR3 length: 11 amino acids. CDR3 coding DNA: TGTGCCAGCAGCCGTAGCTCCGAGCAGTTCTTC. Amino acids: CASSRSSEQFF.

This sequence joins TRBV6-5 and TRBJ2-3; D perhaps matches TRBD1 (5 bases). The CDR3 contains 13 residues. V lost 8 bases to trimming and J lost 6 bases, with 15 bases between them. The germline V gene encodes CDR1 MNHEY and CDR2 SVGAGI. The CDR3 loop reads CASRLGLSDTQYF. CDR3 bases: TGTGCCAGCCGACTGGGGCTGTCGGATACGCAGTATTTT.

The chain's CDR3 is CASSFLVPGTGELFF. CDR3 DNA sequence: TGTGCCAGCAGTTTTTTGGTCCCCGGGACCGGGGAGCTGTTTTTT. The chain links TRBV28 to TRBJ2-2, with D hard to call. The CDR3 extends over 15 amino acids. CDR1 and CDR2 (germline): MDHEN, SYDVKM. Trimming stripped 3 bases from V and 5 bases from J, with 13 bases between.

V usage is TRBV7-8 and J usage is TRBJ2-3; D remains unclear. The CDR3 has 13 residues. Trimming cost V 5 bases and J 5 bases, with 11 bases left between them. Germline V lookup: CDR1 SGHVS, CDR2 FQNEAQ. The CDR3 reads CASSGPREDTQYF. CDR3 nucleotide sequence: TGTGCCAGCAGCGGACCAAGGGAAGATACGCAGTATTTT.

The chain joins TRBV28 to TRBJ2-7, with TRBD1 matching 7 bases. V lost 2 bases and J lost 1; bases outside the gene matches: 2. Germline-derived CDR1 and CDR2 are MDHEN and SYDVKM. The CDR3 contains 14 residues. The chain's CDR3 is CASSLDRVSYEQYF. The CDR3 nucleotides are TGTGCCAGCAGTTTAGACAGGGTGTCCTACGAGCAGTACTTC.

This clone was counted a few times. This chain connects TRBV7-6 to TRBJ2-5, with TRBD2 matching over 9 bases. CDR1 is SGHVS and CDR2 is FNYEAQ in the germline V gene. With 4 bases clipped from V and 5 bases from J, the junction kept 5 bases outside the gene matches. This CDR3 region has 14 residues. CDR3 residues: CASSSGAGGETQYF. The CDR3 DNA reads TGTGCCAGCAGCTCAGGGGCGGGAGGGGAGACCCAGTACTTC.

V gene TRBV4-3 combines with J gene TRBJ2-7, with 8 bases lining up with TRBD2. The germline gives CDR1 LGHNA, CDR2 YSLEER. The CDR3 length is 16 residues. V was pared by 0 bases and J by 3 bases, with 7 bases of the junction left unmatched. The CDR3 nucleotides are TGCGCCAGCAGCCAAGATTATGCGGGGGGCTACTACGAGCAGTACTTC. Its translation: CASSQDYAGGYYEQYF.

This clone is labeled as medium-sized (0.01 to 0.1%). The V call is TRBV6-4, the J call TRBJ2-2; 7 nucleotides agree with TRBD2. The CDR3 spans 14 residues. V trimming: 2 bases; J trimming: 4 bases; junction bases outside the gene matches: 1. Germline CDR1 reads MRHNA; CDR2 reads SNTAGT. The CDR3 region has the DNA TGTGCCAGCAGTGACGGGAGGGCCACCGGGGAGCTGTTTTTT. Translation gives CASSDGRATGELFF.

The chain joins TRBV19 to TRBJ2-5, with a possible D match to TRBD2 (6 bases). Germline lookup yields CDR1 LNHDA and CDR2 SQIVND (reference sequence). V was shortened by 4 bases and J by 2 bases, with 11 bases between the two germline ends. This CDR3 is built from 14 residues. The CDR3 here is CASSNGRPQETQYF. In DNA form, the CDR3 reads TGTGCCAGTAGTAACGGGAGACCACAAGAGACCCAGTACTTC.

This clone showed up just once. The V gene is TRBV24-1, the J gene TRBJ2-5; D is unclear. The CDR3 runs to 14 residues. CDR1 is KGHDR, CDR2 SFDVKD, per germline. Trimming took off 6 bases at V and 1 base at J, with 11 bases between the two ends. The CDR3 here is CATSSSSIQETQYF. The CDR3 bases are TGTGCCACCAGTTCATCAAGTATCCAAGAGACCCAGTACTTC.

V is TRBV6-5 and J is TRBJ1-5; TRBD1 matches 7 bases. The CDR3 covers 15 residues. V was pared by 6 bases and J by 0 bases, with 5 bases of the junction left unmatched. Per germline, CDR1 MNHEY and CDR2 SVGAGI. The CDR3: CASSRGTGSNQPQHF. Here the CDR3 DNA reads TGTGCCAGCAGCAGGGGGACGGGTAGCAATCAGCCCCAGCATTTT.

The chain employs TRBV6-2 or TRBV6-3 and TRBJ2-1; TRBD2 agrees at 12 bases. This CDR3 has 17 residues. Trimming took 0 bases from V and 4 from J; bases not matched to a gene: 4. The germline CDR1 and CDR2 sequences are MNHEY and SVGEGT. The CDR3 loop reads CASSYSRTSGVYNEQFF. The CDR3 DNA reads as TGTGCCAGCAGTTACTCGCGGACTAGCGGGGTGTACAATGAGCAGTTCTTC.

The rearrangement joins TRBV6-5 to TRBJ1-2; tentative D call: TRBD1 (6 bases). The CDR3 extends over 14 amino acids. With 3 bases removed from V and 7 bases from J, the gap between germline ends came to 15 bases. Germline loops: CDR1 MNHEY, CDR2 SVGAGI. The CDR3 DNA sequence: TGTGCCAGCAGTTATAGTCGGGGGGCGGGTGGCTACACCTTC. This gives the protein CASSYSRGAGGYTF.

This clone was observed a single time. As DNA, the CDR3 is TGTGCCAGCAGCGGGCGTGGGCTAGCCCGGACCGGGGAGCTGTTTTTT. Protein: CASSGRGLARTGELFF. This chain uses TRBV4-2 with TRBJ2-2; tentatively, D is TRBD2 (5 bases). CDR3 length: 16 amino acids. The V end lost 5 bases, the J end lost 5 bases, and 18 bases lay between the germline ends. Germline-derived CDR1 and CDR2 are LGHNA and YNFKEQ.

The chain uses TRBV28 and TRBJ2-3, with TRBD1 matching over 8 bases. Losses at the gene ends were 4 bases for V and 1 base for J; bases not matched to a gene: 10. Germline CDR1 reads MDHEN; CDR2 reads SYDVKM. The CDR3 runs 17 residues. The CDR3 loop reads CASSSEWTGSGTDTQYF. CDR3 nucleotides: TGTGCCAGCAGTTCTGAATGGACAGGGTCGGGCACAGATACGCAGTATTTT.

The genes are TRBV9 and TRBJ1-5; D remains unclear. The germline V gene encodes CDR1 SGDLS and CDR2 YYNGEE. The CDR3 is made up of 15 amino acids. Trimming shortened V by 0 bases and J by 6 bases, and 13 bases separated the two germline ends. DNA for the CDR3: TGTGCCAGCAGCGTAGATGGAGGGTCTTTTCAGCCCCAGCATTTT. It codes for CASSVDGGSFQPQHF. The variable domain in full, with the rest retrieved from reference TRBV9 and TRBJ1-5, is DSGVTQTPKHLITATGQRVTLRCSPRSGDLSVYWYQQSLDQGLQFLIQYYNGEERAKGNILERFSAQQFPDLHSELNLSSLELGDSALYFCASSVDGGSFQPQHFGDGTRLSIL.

The chain recombines TRBV11-3 with TRBJ2-1; D is possibly TRBD2 (7 bases). Germline V gene sequence: CDR1 SGHNT, CDR2 YENEEA. The CDR3 contains 14 residues. V was cut by 3 bases and J by 7 bases, with 13 bases left in between. The CDR3 sequence is CASSFRGATNEQFF. Here the CDR3 DNA reads TGTGCCAGCAGCTTCCGGGGGGCCACGAATGAGCAGTTCTTC.

The table lists this clone with a count of one. The V gene is TRBV13, the J gene TRBJ2-2; D not resolved. V shed 3 bases and J shed 6 bases, with 5 bases lying between them. CDR1 and CDR2 (germline): PRHDT, FYEKMQ (reference sequence). The CDR3 spans 12 residues. Here the CDR3 reads CASSFAAGELFF. DNA of the CDR3: TGTGCCAGCAGCTTTGCGGCCGGGGAGCTGTTTTTT.

V is TRBV28 and J is TRBJ2-3; TRBD2 might be the D (5 bases). CDR1 and CDR2 from the germline V gene are MDHEN and SYDVKM. Between the trimmed V and J ends, which lost 0 bases and 4 bases, there was a span of 17 bases. This CDR3 has 17 residues. CDR3 sequence (DNA): TGTGCCAGCAGTTTATGGAGTGATTTGGGGAGTTCAGATACGCAGTATTTT. This encodes CASSLWSDLGSSDTQYF.

The rearrangement joins TRBV28 to TRBJ1-1; D gene ambiguous. Germline V gene data show CDR1 as MDHEN and CDR2 as SYDVKM. Trimming removed 5 bases from V and 1 base from J, with 14 bases in between. This CDR3 is built from 15 residues. Here the CDR3 DNA reads TGTGCCAGCAGTCGAACAGAGCCAGCGAACACTGAAGCTTTCTTT. This encodes CASSRTEPANTEAFF.

The rearrangement uses TRBV6-1 and TRBJ2-3, with 7 bases identical to TRBD2. Trimming removed 0 bases from V and 7 bases from J; junction bases left unmatched: 7. CDR3 size: 15 residues. Germline V gives CDR1 MNHNS, CDR2 SASEGT. The CDR3 protein is CASSEAGGEWHTQYF. The CDR3 nucleotides are TGTGCCAGCAGTGAAGCTGGGGGGGAGTGGCATACGCAGTATTTT.

The chain employs TRBV7-2 and TRBJ2-3; D unresolved. V was shortened by 5 bases and J by 3 bases, with 9 bases between the two germline ends. CDR1 and CDR2 (germline): SGHTA, FQGNSA. This CDR3 comprises 13 residues. The CDR3 DNA reads TGTGCCAGCAGCCCCTACAAGACAGATACGCAGTATTTT. This sequence encodes CASSPYKTDTQYF.

V is TRBV30 and J is TRBJ2-7; no reliable D call. There are 14 residues in the CDR3. V dropped 0 bases and J dropped 6 bases, with 15 bases sitting between them. Germline V gene sequence: CDR1 GTSNPN, CDR2 SVGIG (reference sequence). DNA of the CDR3: TGTGCCTGGAGTGTTGGGCAGCTAAGTCCCGAGCAGTACTTC. Protein product: CAWSVGQLSPEQYF.

This CDR3 is CASRPTWSVLSGNTIYF. The CDR3 nucleotides read TGCGCCAGCCGTCCAACTTGGTCAGTTCTCTCTGGAAACACCATATATTTT. This sequence joins TRBV23-1 and TRBJ1-3; D unresolved. TRBV23-1 is identified as an open reading frame with a role that is uncertain. Between the trimmed V and J ends, which lost 8 bases and 0 bases, there was a span of 20 bases. This CDR3 contains 17 residues.

The rearrangement links TRBV11-2 to TRBJ2-7; TRBD1 is a possible D gene (6 bases). CDR1 is SGHAT, CDR2 FQNNGV, per germline. Trimming removed 1 base from V and 3 bases from J, with 13 bases in between. There are 15 residues in the CDR3. The chain's CDR3 is CASSLGTGTNYEQYF. The CDR3, as DNA: TGTGCCAGCAGCTTAGGCACCGGGACAAACTACGAGCAGTACTTC.

V usage is TRBV25-1 and J usage is TRBJ2-1; 8 bases are shared with TRBD2. Trimming took 6 bases from V and 7 from J; bases not matched to a gene: 8. CDR3 size: 14 residues. CDR1 and CDR2 from the germline V gene are MGHDK and SYGVNS. CDR3 nucleotides: TGTGCCAGCAGCGCCGGACTAGCTCGTAATGAGCAGTTCTTC. Amino acids: CASSAGLARNEQFF.

The rearrangement uses TRBV11-3 and TRBJ2-1; no firm D call. Germline V gene lookup returns CDR1 SGHNT and CDR2 YENEEA. This CDR3 has 18 amino acids. V lost 2 bases to trimming and J lost 6 bases, with 23 bases between them. The CDR3 DNA follows: TGTGCCAGCAGCTTAAGACCCTATTGGTGGGATATCTGCAATGAGCAGTTCTTC. Amino acid sequence: CASSLRPYWWDICNEQFF.